This is a list of T cell receptor beta chains from one sample in a study of T cell clonotyping in hematopoietic cell transplantation. The data were produced by immunoSEQ multiplex PCR, yet TCRdb's version contains in-frame clones alone and is incomplete. The sample yields approximately 70,000 clones, 94% seen once. The sample consisted of peripheral blood mononuclear cells. The receptors here all came from a man aged 50 to 59 in good health. Some clones in this sample may be carry-over from other donors' samples. Each CDR3 is given with its conserved first and last residue. The D gene is left open where the match is weak. Only some rows state a clone size, as once, few, many or a class for expanded clones.

. | TRBJ2-1 | 15 | TRBV7-3 | once | CASSLGPSSYNEQFF | TGTGCCAGCAGCTTAGGGCCGAGCTCCTACAATGAGCAGTTCTTC
. | TRBJ1-4 | 13 | TRBV14 | . | CASSQGANEKLFF | TGTGCCAGCAGCCAGGGAGCTAATGAAAAACTGTTTTTT
. | TRBJ2-3 | 14 | TRBV4-3 | . | CASSQGNYPDTQYF | TGCGCCAGCAGCCAAGGGAACTACCCAGATACGCAGTATTTT
. | TRBJ1-1 | 13 | TRBV19 | . | CASSIVGGTEAFF | TGTGCCAGTAGTATAGTAGGAGGCACTGAAGCTTTCTTT
TRBD1 | TRBJ2-7 | 14 | TRBV2 | . | CASSAGTVPDEQYF | TGTGCCAGCAGCGCCGGGACAGTACCTGACGAGCAGTACTTC
TRBD2 | TRBJ2-1 | 13 | TRBV29-1 | . | CSVEGTTYNEQFF | TGCAGCGTTGAGGGGACTACCTACAATGAGCAGTTCTTC
. | TRBJ1-5 | 11 | TRBV15 | . | CATDTEQPQHF | TGTGCCACCGACACGGAGCAGCCCCAGCATTTT
TRBD2 | TRBJ2-7 | 13 | TRBV10-3 | . | CAIRSGSSYEQYF | TGTGCCATCAGGAGCGGGAGCTCCTACGAGCAGTACTTC
. | TRBJ1-1 | 13 | TRBV5-1 | . | CASHIRDGTEAFF | TGCGCCAGCCATATAAGAGATGGCACTGAAGCTTTCTTT
TRBD1 | TRBJ1-5 | 14 | TRBV6-5 | . | CASSRQGGVEPQHF | TGTGCCAGCAGCCGACAGGGAGGGGTTGAGCCCCAGCATTTT
TRBD1 | TRBJ1-1 | 13 | TRBV6-6 | . | CASFRGEMAEAFF | TGTGCCAGTTTCAGGGGGGAAATGGCTGAAGCTTTCTTT
TRBD1 | TRBJ1-4 | 16 | TRBV7-3 | . | CASSPTWTGGWEKLFF | TGTGCCAGCAGCCCTACTTGGACAGGGGGCTGGGAAAAACTGTTTTTT
. | TRBJ1-1 | 15 | TRBV5-5 | . | CASSPGRREDTEAFF | TGTGCCAGCAGCCCCGGTCGCAGGGAGGACACTGAAGCTTTCTTT
. | TRBJ1-2 | 16 | TRBV10-3 | . | CAISESISFDAYGYTF | TGTGCCATCAGTGAGTCGATATCCTTCGATGCCTATGGCTACACCTTC
. | TRBJ2-7 | 14 | TRBV7-9 | . | CASSPPTGRDEQYF | TGTGCCAGCAGCCCCCCCACGGGGAGAGACGAGCAGTACTTC
. | TRBJ2-5 | 14 | TRBV11-2 | . | CASSLSGGRETQYF | TGTGCCAGCAGCCTTAGTGGCGGCCGAGAGACCCAGTACTTC
. | TRBJ1-2 | 14 | TRBV6-5 | . | CASSYLQGLYGYTF | TGTGCCAGCAGTTACCTCCAGGGACTATATGGCTACACCTTC
. | TRBJ2-1 | 13 | TRBV19 | once | CASSSGVGNEQFF | TGTGCCAGTAGTAGCGGGGTAGGTAATGAGCAGTTCTTC
. | TRBJ1-2 | 15 | TRBV5-1 | . | CASSLEQGLTYGYTF | TGCGCCAGCAGCTTGGAACAGGGCCTTACTTATGGCTACACCTTC
. | TRBJ2-5 | 15 | TRBV6-1 | . | CASSEYRAVQETQYF | TGTGCCAGCAGTGAATATAGGGCAGTACAAGAGACCCAGTACTTC
. | TRBJ1-4 | 16 | TRBV5-1 | . | CASRLAGLGTNEKLFF | TGCGCCAGCAGGTTGGCAGGGCTCGGAACTAATGAAAAACTGTTTTTT
. | TRBJ1-1 | 13 | TRBV27 | . | CASSLTVNTEAFF | TGTGCCAGCAGCCTGACCGTGAACACTGAAGCTTTCTTT
. | TRBJ2-3 | 15 | TRBV29-1 | . | CSVEPPGLYTDTQYF | TGCAGCGTTGAACCCCCGGGACTCTACACAGATACGCAGTATTTT
. | TRBJ1-3 | 17 | TRBV2 | . | CASSEIGRGARGNTIYF | TGTGCCAGCAGTGAAATTGGTCGGGGGGCGCGTGGAAACACCATATATTTT
. | TRBJ2-7 | 13 | TRBV28 | . | CASSYQGFYEQYF | TGTGCCAGCAGTTATCAGGGGTTCTACGAGCAGTACTTC
. | TRBJ1-1 | 15 | TRBV7-2 | . | CASSSTWGGATEAFF | TGTGCCAGCAGCTCCACTTGGGGCGGGGCCACTGAAGCTTTCTTT
. | TRBJ2-7 | 16 | TRBV19 | . | CASSIAAGTASYEQYF | TGTGCCAGTAGTATAGCGGCCGGGACGGCGAGCTACGAGCAGTACTTC
. | TRBJ1-3 | 15 | TRBV6-5 | once | CASSPTFSRQNTIYF | TGTGCCAGCAGTCCTACATTTTCCCGGCAAAACACCATATATTTT
. | TRBJ2-7 | 13 | TRBV29-1 | . | CSVSPPASYEQYF | TGCAGCGTTTCACCCCCGGCTTCCTACGAGCAGTACTTC
. | TRBJ2-1 | 15 | TRBV7-9 | . | CASSLSASRLAEQFF | TGTGCCAGCAGCTTATCGGCTAGTCGTCTCGCTGAGCAGTTCTTC
. | TRBJ2-7 | 15 | TRBV7-3 | . | CASSLTFGSPYEQYF | TGTGCCAGCAGCTTAACGTTTGGCAGCCCCTACGAGCAGTACTTC
. | TRBJ1-5 | 13 | TRBV5-1 | . | CASSLTGNQPQHF | TGCGCCAGCAGCTTGACTGGCAATCAGCCCCAGCATTTT
. | TRBJ1-1 | 13 | TRBV6-5 | . | CASSYELNTEAFF | TGTGCCAGCAGTTACGAATTGAACACTGAAGCTTTCTTT
. | TRBJ2-4 | 14 | TRBV5-1 | . | CASSLSGRRNIQYF | TGCGCCAGCAGCTTATCCGGGAGACGAAACATTCAGTACTTC
. | TRBJ1-5 | 16 | TRBV7-2 | . | CASSLEASGYNQPQHF | TGTGCCAGCAGCTTAGAGGCTTCCGGTTACAATCAGCCCCAGCATTTT
. | TRBJ1-1 | 15 | TRBV7-8 | . | CASSPQPTGNTEAFF | TGTGCCAGCAGCCCCCAGCCGACAGGGAACACTGAAGCTTTCTTT
. | TRBJ2-2 | 14 | TRBV6-5 | . | CASSFGGAFRELFF | TGTGCCAGCAGTTTCGGCGGAGCCTTCCGGGAGCTGTTTTTT
TRBD1 | TRBJ1-4 | 13 | TRBV6-6 | . | CATGDRRNEKLFF | TGTGCCACCGGGGACAGAAGAAATGAAAAACTGTTTTTT
TRBD1 | TRBJ1-1 | 12 | TRBV6-5 | . | CASSRQGTEAFF | TGTGCCAGCAGTCGACAGGGCACTGAAGCTTTCTTT
. | TRBJ1-2 | 15 | TRBV19 | once | CASSNGQGSISGYTF | TGTGCCAGTAGCAACGGTCAGGGGTCCATCAGCGGCTACACCTTC
TRBD2 | TRBJ2-7 | 17 | TRBV5-1 | . | CASSLRLAGGGPYEQYF | TGCGCCAGCAGCTTAAGACTAGCGGGGGGGGGCCCGTACGAGCAGTACTTC
TRBD1 | TRBJ2-6 | 19 | TRBV19 | . | CASRAADRGTTSGANVLTF | TGTGCCAGTAGAGCTGCCGACAGGGGGACAACCTCTGGGGCCAACGTCCTGACTTTC
. | TRBJ1-1 | 11 | TRBV20-1 | few | CSARTVGEAFF | TGCAGTGCTAGGACTGTCGGTGAAGCTTTCTTT
. | TRBJ1-2 | 10 | TRBV14 | . | CASSQRGYTF | TGTGCCAGCAGCCAACGTGGCTACACCTTC
TRBD1 | TRBJ1-1 | 15 | TRBV19 | . | CATLDRGPMSTEAFF | TGTGCCACGCTAGACAGGGGGCCTATGAGCACTGAAGCTTTCTTT